Listed below are T cell receptor beta chains from one sample, sequenced in a study of T cells after yellow fever vaccination. One entry per CDR3 protein, called by TCRdb with MiXCR from the 5' RACE reads. Of around 330,000 distinct CDR3 sequences listed, 3.6% are singletons. This material consisted of PBMCs, taken on the day of the yellow fever booster vaccination. The receptor set was obtained from a man younger than 35 who received the YFV17D yellow fever vaccine. Each CDR3 is given with its conserved first and last residue. Each record gives: clone size, CDR3 length, V gene, D gene, J gene, CDR3 protein, CDR3 DNA. D genes are given only for firm matches. Clone size is stated in some rows and not others, as once, few, many or a class when expanded.

many	13	TRBV7-2	.	TRBJ2-5	CASSSPPAETQYF	TGTGCCAGCAGCTCACCCCCCGCTGAGACCCAGTACTTC
many	13	TRBV7-2	.	TRBJ2-5	CASSLAEGETQYF	TGTGCCAGCAGCTTAGCGGAGGGGGAGACCCAGTACTTC
few	16	TRBV20-1	TRBD2	TRBJ2-7	CSARDYFGGSEYEQYF	TGCAGTGCTAGAGATTACTTCGGGGGGTCGGAGTACGAGCAGTACTTC
.	14	TRBV10-3	TRBD1	TRBJ1-6	CATLGQGHNSPLHF	TGTGCCACTTTAGGACAGGGACATAATTCACCCCTCCACTTT
.	14	TRBV20-1	.	TRBJ1-4	CSARDSEPNEKLFF	TGCAGTGCTAGAGATTCAGAGCCTAATGAAAAACTGTTTTTT
.	15	TRBV12-3/TRBV12-4	.	TRBJ1-4	CASSFRGATNEKLFF	TGTGCCAGCAGTTTCAGGGGCGCAACTAATGAAAAACTGTTTTTT
few	13	TRBV6-1	.	TRBJ1-1	CASSEGFRQEAFF	TGTGCCAGCAGTGAAGGATTCCGACAAGAAGCTTTCTTT
many	17	TRBV23-1	TRBD1	TRBJ1-4	CASSPRDRRSTNEKLFF	TGCGCCAGCAGTCCCCGGGACAGACGTTCAACTAATGAAAAACTGTTTTTT
few	17	TRBV5-4	.	TRBJ2-3	CASSLAGGFPSTDTQYF	TGTGCCAGCAGCTTGGCCGGCGGCTTCCCTAGCACAGATACGCAGTATTTT
many	16	TRBV25-1	.	TRBJ1-6	CASSGAGMSYNSPLHF	TGTGCCAGCAGTGGTGCGGGAATGTCCTATAATTCACCCCTCCACTTT
.	17	TRBV3-1	TRBD2	TRBJ2-1	CASSQDRLAGGYDEQFF	TGTGCCAGCAGCCAAGATCGACTAGCGGGGGGGTATGATGAGCAGTTCTTC
few	14	TRBV19	TRBD1	TRBJ1-5	CASRKGQGNQPQHF	TGTGCCAGTAGAAAGGGACAGGGGAATCAGCCCCAGCATTTT
.	17	TRBV28	.	TRBJ1-2	CASSLQIWRQPPYGYTF	TGTGCCAGCAGTTTACAAATTTGGAGACAGCCACCCTATGGCTACACCTTC
many	16	TRBV2	TRBD2	TRBJ2-5	CASSVGTSRKQETQYF	TGTGCCAGCAGTGTGGGGACTAGCCGTAAACAAGAGACCCAGTACTTC
.	16	TRBV2	TRBD2	TRBJ2-3	CASSTPGRGGRDTQYF	TGTGCCAGCAGTACCCCGGGGCGGGGGGGAAGAGATACGCAGTATTTT
.	13	TRBV27	.	TRBJ1-2	CASSSWANYGYTF	TGTGCCAGCAGTTCGTGGGCTAACTATGGCTACACCTTC
few	17	TRBV7-2	.	TRBJ1-6	CASSPRLQSSYNSPLHF	TGTGCCAGCAGCCCCCGTTTACAGAGCTCCTATAATTCACCCCTCCACTTT
few	13	TRBV2	.	TRBJ2-5	CASSGEYQETQYF	TGTGCCAGCAGCGGTGAATACCAAGAGACCCAGTACTTC
few	13	TRBV7-3	.	TRBJ2-5	CASSWRAGAGRYF	TGTGCCAGCAGCTGGCGGGCAGGGGCCGGGCGGTACTTC
many	15	TRBV4-1	.	TRBJ1-3	CASSPTPSSGNTIYF	TGCGCCAGCAGCCCCACCCCGAGCTCTGGAAACACCATATATTTT
few	18	TRBV5-1	TRBD1	TRBJ2-7	CASSFLGTGVLSSYEQYF	TGCGCCAGCAGCTTTTTGGGGACAGGGGTTCTAAGCTCCTACGAGCAGTACTTC
many	14	TRBV5-4	.	TRBJ1-2	CASSHDAVPYGYTF	TGTGCCAGCAGCCACGATGCCGTCCCGTATGGCTACACCTTC
many	16	TRBV5-1	TRBD1	TRBJ1-2	CASSFRGQGVNYGYTF	TGCGCCAGCAGCTTCCGTGGACAGGGGGTTAACTATGGCTACACCTTC
.	17	TRBV4-3	.	TRBJ2-5	CASSQVVKRRMEKTQYF	TGCGCCAGCAGCCAAGTGGTAAAGCGTCGGATGGAGAAGACCCAGTACTTC
.	14	TRBV19	.	TRBJ1-5	CASSIVVAPGAQHF	TGTGCCAGTAGTATTGTTGTAGCCCCGGGTGCCCAGCATTTT
many	13	TRBV5-1	.	TRBJ2-1	CASSLNSIYEQFF	TGCGCCAGCAGCTTGAATAGTATCTATGAGCAGTTCTTC
.	13	TRBV29-1	.	TRBJ2-5	CSVIPGGAETQYF	TGCAGCGTCATCCCCGGGGGCGCCGAGACCCAGTACTTC
few	14	TRBV20-1	TRBD1	TRBJ2-7	CSAREGGQGYEQYF	TGCAGTGCTAGAGAAGGGGGACAGGGTTACGAGCAGTACTTC
many	14	TRBV20-1	.	TRBJ1-1	CSARSNRISTEAFF	TGCAGTGCTAGATCGAACAGAATCAGCACTGAAGCTTTCTTT
.	18	TRBV18	.	TRBJ2-4	CASSTVMGGREAKNIQYF	TGTGCCAGCTCGACGGTTATGGGGGGCAGGGAAGCCAAAAACATTCAGTACTTC
.	14	TRBV27	.	TRBJ2-2	CASSFSAVSGELFF	TGTGCCAGCAGTTTCTCCGCCGTGTCCGGGGAGCTGTTTTTT
many	16	TRBV7-6	TRBD2	TRBJ2-1	CASSLERGRLYNEQFF	TGTGCCAGCAGCTTAGAGCGGGGCCGCCTCTACAATGAGCAGTTCTTC
.	11	TRBV27	TRBD1	TRBJ1-5	CGDSGNQPQHF	TGTGGGGACAGCGGCAATCAGCCCCAGCATTTT
few	14	TRBV5-8	TRBD1	TRBJ2-7	CASSRSGQIYEQYF	TGTGCCAGCAGCCGTTCGGGACAGATCTACGAGCAGTACTTC
.	15	TRBV20-1	TRBD1	TRBJ1-2	CSARDWAGGKGGYTF	TGCAGTGCTAGAGATTGGGCAGGGGGGAAGGGAGGCTACACCTTC
few	14	TRBV5-1	TRBD1	TRBJ2-7	CASSLGQGHYEQYF	TGCGCCAGCAGCTTGGGACAGGGCCACTACGAGCAGTACTTC
many	14	TRBV7-9	.	TRBJ1-5	CASSRDTSNQPQHF	TGTGCCAGCAGTCGGGACACCTCCAATCAGCCCCAGCATTTT
.	16	TRBV12-3/TRBV12-4	.	TRBJ1-2	CASRLTGTGDNYGYTF	TGTGCCAGCAGACTAACCGGGACGGGGGATAACTATGGCTACACCTTC
.	14	TRBV5-4	.	TRBJ1-2	CASSLEEKNYGYTF	TGTGCCAGCAGCTTGGAGGAGAAAAACTATGGCTACACCTTC
.	15	TRBV6-5	TRBD2	TRBJ2-7	CASSYERSGTYEQYF	TGTGCCAGCAGTTACGAGCGGAGCGGGACCTACGAGCAGTACTTC
.	15	TRBV28	TRBD1	TRBJ2-1	CASSKGTDSYNEQFF	TGTGCCAGCAGTAAGGGGACAGACTCCTACAATGAGCAGTTCTTC
.	15	TRBV5-1	.	TRBJ1-2	CASSSGGGINYGYTF	TGCGCCAGCAGCTCCGGCGGCGGAATTAACTATGGCTACACCTTC
many	15	TRBV28	.	TRBJ2-2	CASARIRVNTGELFF	TGTGCCAGCGCCAGGATCCGGGTGAACACCGGGGAGCTGTTTTTT
few	16	TRBV4-3	.	TRBJ1-2	CASSQMGWTENYGYTF	TGCGCCAGCAGCCAGATGGGATGGACGGAAAACTATGGCTACACCTTC
many	17	TRBV7-9	.	TRBJ2-2	CASSLSLGVLRTGELFF	TGTGCCAGCAGCTTGTCCCTTGGGGTTCTTCGGACCGGGGAGCTGTTTTTT
many	16	TRBV9	.	TRBJ2-6	CASSVSPSPGANVLTF	TGTGCCAGCAGCGTATCCCCCAGTCCGGGGGCCAACGTCCTGACTTTC
few	16	TRBV7-2	.	TRBJ2-5	CASSLAGAGIQETQYF	TGTGCCAGCAGCTTAGCGGGGGCGGGTATTCAAGAGACCCAGTACTTC
many	16	TRBV7-2	.	TRBJ2-1	CASSLTWRGSYNEQFF	TGTGCCAGCAGCTTAACGTGGAGGGGCTCCTACAATGAGCAGTTCTTC
.	12	TRBV12-3/TRBV12-4	.	TRBJ1-2	CASSTTNKGYTF	TGTGCCAGCAGTACGACTAATAAAGGCTACACCTTC
many	15	TRBV28	TRBD1	TRBJ1-4	CASREDPYRGEKLFF	TGTGCCAGCAGGGAAGATCCATACAGGGGTGAAAAACTGTTTTTT
.	14	TRBV5-1	TRBD2	TRBJ2-1	CASSPSAGGTEQFF	TGCGCCAGCAGCCCCTCGGCGGGGGGCACTGAGCAGTTCTTC
few	13	TRBV7-9	.	TRBJ2-3	CASSLDGTYTQYF	TGTGCCAGCAGCTTAGACGGTACTTATACGCAGTATTTT
.	16	TRBV19	TRBD1	TRBJ2-7	CASSIGRTGGFYEQYF	TGTGCCAGTAGTATAGGTCGGACAGGGGGCTTCTACGAGCAGTACTTC